Sequencing of this TCR beta chain was carried out in a study of shared clonotypes between healthy human individuals. Background on the study: The plates for each donor numbered three CD4 naive, three CD4 memory, two CD8 naive and one CD8 memory.

Concerning this clone: No antigen is known for it.

Assay: immunoSEQ multiplex PCR; the TCRdb copy retains only in-frame clones and omits some. Seen here are 2 million to 3 million clones, roughly 93% observed once, and the top ten hold roughly 0.39%. Study results and limitations: Memory subsets had estimated richness that was generally smaller than that of naive subsets.

V was cut by 4 bases and J by 0 bases, with 12 bases left in between. The germline CDR1 and CDR2 sequences are KGHSH and LQKENI. The CDR3 totals 16 residues. This TCR was sampled from a man younger than 30 in good health. Some clones in this sample may be carry-over from other donors' samples. The chain employs TRBV18 and TRBJ1-4; D uncertain. Sequencing was carried out using naive CD4+ T cells from PBMCs. The subset: CD45RA+ positively selected. The CDR3 sequence is CASSLTVSSTNEKLFF. The CDR3 DNA sequence: TGTGCCAGCTCACTGACGGTCAGTTCAACTAATGAAAAACTGTTTTTT.